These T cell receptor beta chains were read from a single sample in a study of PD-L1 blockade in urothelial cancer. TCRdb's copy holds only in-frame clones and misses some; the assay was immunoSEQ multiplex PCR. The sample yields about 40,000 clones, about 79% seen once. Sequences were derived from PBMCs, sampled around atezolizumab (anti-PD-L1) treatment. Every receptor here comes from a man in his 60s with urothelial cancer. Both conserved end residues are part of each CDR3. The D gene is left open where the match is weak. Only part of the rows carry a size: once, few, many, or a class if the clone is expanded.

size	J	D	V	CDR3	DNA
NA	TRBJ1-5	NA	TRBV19	CASSLEGDNQPQHF	TGTGCCAGTAGCCTCGAAGGGGACAATCAGCCCCAGCATTTT
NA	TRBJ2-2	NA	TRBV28	CASSLGAAGELFF	TGTGCCAGCAGTTTGGGGGCCGCCGGGGAGCTGTTTTTT
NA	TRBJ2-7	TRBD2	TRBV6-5	CASSRAGGQYEQYF	TGTGCCAGCAGTAGAGCGGGGGGGCAGTACGAGCAGTACTTC
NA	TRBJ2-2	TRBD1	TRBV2	CASGETGGNTGELFF	TGTGCCAGCGGGGAGACAGGGGGGAACACCGGGGAGCTGTTTTTT
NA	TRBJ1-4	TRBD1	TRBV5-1	CASSWTGQPREKLFF	TGCGCCAGCAGCTGGACGGGACAGCCTAGAGAAAAACTGTTTTTT
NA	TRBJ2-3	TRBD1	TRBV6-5	CASSYGTGYGTDTQYF	TGTGCCAGCAGTTACGGGACAGGATATGGGACAGATACGCAGTATTTT
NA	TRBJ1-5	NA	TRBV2	CASLGGRGINQPQHF	TGTGCCAGCCTTGGAGGCAGGGGAATTAATCAGCCCCAGCATTTT
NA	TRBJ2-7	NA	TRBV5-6	CASSWGHLLYEQYF	TGTGCCAGCAGCTGGGGACACCTACTCTACGAGCAGTACTTC
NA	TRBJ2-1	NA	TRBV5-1	CASSDKAGGYNEQFF	TGCGCCAGCAGCGACAAGGCTGGGGGGTACAATGAGCAGTTCTTC
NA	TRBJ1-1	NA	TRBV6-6	CASSYSPGRGNTEAFF	TGTGCCAGCAGTTATTCCCCTGGGAGGGGGAACACTGAAGCTTTCTTT
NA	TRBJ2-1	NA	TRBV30	CAWSGGDEQFF	TGTGCCTGGAGTGGGGGGGACGAGCAGTTCTTC
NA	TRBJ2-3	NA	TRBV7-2	CASNMAGARTDTQYF	TGTGCCAGCAACATGGCGGGGGCCCGCACAGATACGCAGTATTTT
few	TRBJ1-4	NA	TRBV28	CASRPSGTPDEKLFF	TGTGCCAGCAGACCCTCCGGGACACCGGATGAAAAACTGTTTTTT
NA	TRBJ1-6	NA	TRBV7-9	CASSGDILNSPLHF	TGTGCCAGCAGCGGGGACATCCTTAATTCACCCCTCCACTTT
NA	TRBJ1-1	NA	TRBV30	CAWTYDDRSTEAFF	TGTGCCTGGACCTACGATGACAGATCCACTGAAGCTTTCTTT
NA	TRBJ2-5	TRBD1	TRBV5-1	CASSLPETGGAGETQYF	TGCGCCAGCAGCTTGCCAGAAACAGGGGGCGCGGGGGAGACCCAGTACTTC
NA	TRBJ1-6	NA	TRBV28	CASRPQGTYNSPLHF	TGTGCCAGCAGACCACAGGGAACCTATAATTCACCCCTCCACTTT
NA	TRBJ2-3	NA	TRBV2	CASSENSVSTDTQYF	TGTGCCAGCAGTGAAAATAGCGTTAGCACAGATACGCAGTATTTT
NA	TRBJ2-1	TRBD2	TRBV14	CASSQGILAGLYNEQFF	TGTGCCAGCAGCCAAGGAATACTAGCGGGGTTATACAATGAGCAGTTCTTC
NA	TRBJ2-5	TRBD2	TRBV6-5	CASSLGLAGGRETQYF	TGTGCCAGCAGTTTGGGACTAGCGGGGGGAAGAGAGACCCAGTACTTC
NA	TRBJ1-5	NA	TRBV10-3	CAISEVGGAQHF	TGTGCCATCAGTGAAGTCGGAGGGGCCCAGCATTTT
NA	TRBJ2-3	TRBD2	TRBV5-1	CASRERGDITDTQYF	TGCGCCAGCAGGGAACGGGGGGATATCACAGATACGCAGTATTTT
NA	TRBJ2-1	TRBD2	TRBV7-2	CASSSLAGAFNEQFF	TGTGCCAGCAGCTCTCTAGCGGGGGCTTTCAATGAGCAGTTCTTC
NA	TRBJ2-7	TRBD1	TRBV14	CASRPTGFDEQYF	TGTGCCAGCAGGCCGACAGGGTTCGACGAGCAGTACTTC
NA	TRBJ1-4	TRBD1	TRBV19	CASTTGTGREDNEKLFF	TGTGCCAGTACCACCGGGACAGGGCGAGAGGATAATGAAAAACTGTTTTTT
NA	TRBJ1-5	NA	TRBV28	CASSFPDQPQHF	TGTGCCAGCAGTTTTCCCGATCAGCCCCAGCATTTT
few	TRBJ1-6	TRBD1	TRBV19	CASSPGTAKNSPLHF	TGTGCCAGTAGTCCCGGGACAGCTAAGAATTCACCCCTCCACTTT
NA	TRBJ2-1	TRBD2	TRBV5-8	CASSFEWASGVGTYNEQFF	TGTGCCAGCAGCTTCGAATGGGCTAGCGGGGTCGGGACATACAATGAGCAGTTCTTC
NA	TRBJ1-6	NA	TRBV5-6	CASSLSGGNSPLHF	TGTGCCAGCAGCCTGAGCGGGGGAAATTCACCCCTCCACTTT